The clone carrying this T cell receptor (beta chain) was counted once. The CDR3 sequence is 14 residues long. V lost 5 bases and J 4 bases, leaving 14 bases between the germline ends. Germline CDR1 and CDR2: MNHEY and SMNVEV (reference sequence). Clones were read by immunoSEQ multiplex PCR, and TCRdb kept only the in-frame ones, dropping some. The sample has around 30,000 clones; more than 60% are singletons. These data are taken from a study of blood T cell repertoires in COVID-19. Study-level information: T cells, B-cell-depleted T cells, or PBMCs supplied cDNA or gDNA.

The rearrangement joins TRBV27 to TRBJ1-2; D is undetermined. Sequencing used peripheral blood. The receptor was isolated from a woman in her 70s with active or convalescent COVID-19. Written as DNA, the CDR3 is TGTGCCAGCAGTCCAGCCCGGGAGGGCTATGGCTACACCTTC. Translation: CASSPAREGYGYTF.